The 26 T cell receptor beta chains below were found in one sample sequenced in a study of blood T cell repertoires in COVID-19. Clones were read by immunoSEQ multiplex PCR, and TCRdb kept only the in-frame ones, dropping some. The repertoire holds around 60,000 clones, with more than 75% as singletons. The specimen sequenced was peripheral blood. The receptor source for this set is a man aged 55 to 70 with acute or convalescent COVID-19.

This chain joins TRBV3-1 (or the pseudogene TRBV3-2) and TRBJ1-5, with D tentatively TRBD1 (5 bases). The germline CDR1 and CDR2 sequences are LGHDT and YNNKEL (reference sequence). This CDR3 is built from 15 residues. V was cut by 1 base and J by 2 bases, with 9 bases left in between. In nucleotides, the CDR3 is TGTGCCAGCAGCCAAGGACAGTTCCGCAATCAGCCCCAGCATTTT. Encoded protein: CASSQGQFRNQPQHF.

The chain employs TRBV18 and TRBJ1-4; the match to TRBD1 covers 7 bases. There are 15 residues in the CDR3. V lost 3 bases to trimming and J lost 4 bases; unmatched junction nucleotides: 5. CDR1 and CDR2 from the germline V gene are KGHSH and LQKENI. The CDR3 loop reads CASSPRGAFNEKLFF. For the CDR3, the DNA is TGTGCCAGCTCACCCAGGGGGGCTTTTAATGAAAAACTGTTTTTT.

The V gene is TRBV7-8, the J gene TRBJ2-7; D may be TRBD2 (5 bases). The V gene lost 1 base and the J gene lost 12 bases, with 16 bases spanning the gap. The CDR3 contains 13 residues. In germline, CDR1 is SGHVS, CDR2 FQNEAQ. CDR3 region: CASSLDGVTSGYF. CDR3 sequence (DNA): TGTGCCAGCAGCTTAGACGGCGTGACGAGCGGGTACTTC.

This chain uses TRBV30 with TRBJ2-7; 8 bases match TRBD1. This CDR3 has 13 amino acids. J lost 1 base, V lost 3 bases, and 2 bases had no gene match. Germline values: CDR1 GTSNPN, CDR2 SVGIG (reference sequence). As DNA, the CDR3 is TGTGCCTGGAGACGGACAGGGTCCTACGAGCAGTACTTC. The encoded protein is CAWRRTGSYEQYF.

In DNA form, the CDR3 reads TGCGCCAGCAGGCCATACAGGGGGAGGGATGCAACTAATGAAAAACTGTTTTTT. This codes for CASRPYRGRDATNEKLFF. V and J are TRBV5-1 and TRBJ1-4; 8 positions agree with TRBD1. The germline CDR1 and CDR2 sequences are SGHRS and YFSETQ. The trim removed 5 bases at V and 0 bases at J, leaving 12 bases unmatched. This CDR3 spans 18 amino acids.

J is TRBJ2-7 and V is TRBV7-6; D is ambiguous. CDR1 SGHVS and CDR2 FNYEAQ come from the germline V gene. The ends were cut back, 2 bases at V and 3 bases at J, with 17 bases in the middle. There are 16 residues in the CDR3. CDR3 loop: CASSLLVQPQVYEQYF. CDR3 bases: TGTGCCAGCAGCTTACTCGTCCAGCCGCAGGTCTACGAGCAGTACTTC. The full variable domain, in which reference TRBV7-6 and TRBJ2-7 provide the parts outside the CDR3, is GAGVSQSPRYKVTKRGQDVALRCDPISGHVSLYWYRQALGQGPEFLTYFNYEAQQDKSGLPNDRFSAERPEGSISTLTIQRTEQRDSAMYRCASSLLVQPQVYEQYFGPGTRLTVT.

The chain has TRBV12-3 or TRBV12-4 and TRBJ2-7; D is unresolved. CDR3 length: 13 residues. V was shortened by 6 bases and J by 5 bases, with 14 bases between the two germline ends. Here the CDR3 DNA reads TGTGCCAGCAGGGCCACGAACATCCACGAGCAGTACTTC. Translated, it gives CASRATNIHEQYF.

The V gene is TRBV6-5, the J gene TRBJ2-2, with D perhaps TRBD2 (5 bases). The CDR3 covers 14 residues. The ends were cut back, 10 bases at V and 1 base at J, with 13 bases in the middle. The germline V gene has CDR1 MNHEY and CDR2 SVGAGI. The CDR3 reads CATWERRNTGELFF. The CDR3 DNA is TGTGCCACCTGGGAGCGGCGGAACACCGGGGAGCTGTTTTTT.

This chain links TRBV11-3 with TRBJ2-2, with 11 positions matching TRBD1. J gave up 7 bases and V 6 bases, and 7 bases lay outside the gene matches. Germline loops: CDR1 SGHNT, CDR2 YENEEA. The CDR3 has 15 amino acids. CDR3 region: CASSSGTGGNGELFF. CDR3 DNA: TGTGCCAGCAGTTCCGGGACAGGGGGGAACGGGGAGCTGTTTTTT.

The chain combines TRBV6-4 with TRBJ1-6; D not resolved. Trimming pared 5 bases from V and 10 bases from J, leaving 12 bases between. The CDR3 runs to 13 residues. CDR1 is MRHNA, CDR2 SNTAGT, per germline. The CDR3 DNA is TGTGCCAGCAGTAAGGAGACTGGGTCACCCCTCCACTTT. It translates to CASSKETGSPLHF.

This clone was detected only once. The V call is TRBV6-6, the J call TRBJ2-3; 7 bases fit TRBD1. CDR3 length: 15 residues. V lost 6 bases and J lost 2; bases outside the gene matches: 8. Germline assignment: CDR1 MNHNY and CDR2 SVGAGI (reference sequence). The CDR3 region is CASRKAQGVTDTQYF. The CDR3 DNA reads TGTGCCAGCAGAAAGGCCCAGGGGGTCACAGATACGCAGTATTTT.

The rearrangement links TRBV7-2 to TRBJ2-5; TRBD2 matches at 9 bases. The CDR3 is 17 residues long. CDR1 SGHTA and CDR2 FQGNSA come from the germline V gene. J lost 1 base, V lost 1 base, and 7 bases had no gene match. The chain's CDR3 is CASSLGAAGGPQETQYF. CDR3 in DNA: TGTGCCAGCAGCTTAGGGGCCGCGGGGGGGCCCCAAGAGACCCAGTACTTC.

This chain links TRBV7-3 with TRBJ1-2; D may be TRBD1 (5 bases). The V end lost 1 base, the J end lost 5 bases, and 14 bases lay between the germline ends. Germline-derived CDR1 and CDR2 are SGHTA and FQGTGA. The CDR3 covers 15 residues. CDR3 DNA: TGTGCCAGCAGCTTAAACCCTGCAGGGAATTATGGCTACACCTTC. It translates to CASSLNPAGNYGYTF.

This chain connects TRBV5-5 to TRBJ1-1, with D maybe TRBD1 (5 bases). CDR1 and CDR2 (germline): SGHKS, YYEKEE (reference sequence). With 3 bases removed from V and 2 bases from J, the gap between germline ends came to 11 bases. The CDR3 length is 14 residues. CDR3 nucleotides: TGTGCCAGCAGCTCACTGACAGAAAACACTGAAGCTTTCTTT. This translates into CASSSLTENTEAFF.

The chain recombines TRBV6-5 with TRBJ2-1; a possible D gene is TRBD1 (5 bases). Germline CDR1 MNHEY, CDR2 SVGAGI. Trimming removed 5 bases from V and 16 bases from J, with 15 bases in between. This CDR3 has 11 residues. The CDR3 protein is CASSPMTEIFF. Here the CDR3 DNA reads TGTGCCAGCAGTCCGATGACAGAGATTTTCTTC.

The chain recombines TRBV7-8 with TRBJ2-1; 10 bases line up with TRBD2. CDR1 SGHVS and CDR2 FQNEAQ come from the germline V gene. With 3 bases clipped from V and 4 bases from J, the junction kept 6 bases outside the gene matches. CDR3 size: 16 residues. As DNA, the CDR3 is TGTGCCAGCAGCTTGAAAAGCGGGGGGGGTTACAATGAGCAGTTCTTC. Protein sequence: CASSLKSGGGYNEQFF.

This rearrangement joins TRBV7-9 to TRBJ2-3, with 12 bases lining up with TRBD2. The junction had 12 bases not matched to a gene; V was cut back by 6 bases and J by 8 bases. The germline V gene has CDR1 SEHNR and CDR2 FQNEAQ (reference sequence). The CDR3 contains 16 residues. Here the CDR3 DNA reads TGTGCCAGCAGGGAAACTAGCGGGGGGTCGACCGGTACGCAGTATTTT. This translates into CASRETSGGSTGTQYF.

The V call is TRBV6-5, the J call TRBJ2-7; no definite D call. CDR1 is MNHEY and CDR2 is SVGAGI in the germline V gene. V lost 6 bases, J lost 0 bases, and 9 bases lay in between. CDR3 size: 13 residues. The CDR3 sequence is CASSPFLSYEQYF. DNA for the CDR3: TGTGCCAGCAGCCCCTTCCTCTCCTACGAGCAGTACTTC.

The genes are TRBV3-1 (or the pseudogene TRBV3-2) and TRBJ2-6, with 8 bases matching TRBD1. The CDR3 consists of 16 residues. Germline-derived CDR1 and CDR2 are LGHDT and YNNKEL (reference sequence). Trimming removed 4 bases from V and 2 bases from J; junction bases left unmatched: 4. The DNA for the CDR3 is TGTGCCAGCAGCCGGACAGGGAACCCTGGGGCCAACGTCCTGACTTTC. This sequence encodes CASSRTGNPGANVLTF.

The J gene is TRBJ2-3, the V gene TRBV5-4, with D possibly matching TRBD2 (6 bases). CDR3 length equals 13 residues. Germline CDR1 SGHNT, CDR2 YYREEE (reference sequence). Trimming stripped 6 bases from V and 1 base from J, with 9 bases between. This CDR3 is CASTWEGTDTQYF. In DNA form, the CDR3 reads TGTGCCAGCACCTGGGAGGGCACAGATACGCAGTATTTT.

This clone was recorded only once. The chain employs TRBV7-9 and TRBJ1-5; D is ambiguous. V was pared by 0 bases and J by 4 bases, with 7 bases between. The CDR3 totals 14 residues. From germline, CDR1 is SEHNR and CDR2 FQNEAQ (reference sequence). The CDR3 sequence is CASSLAGENQPQHF. The CDR3 DNA reads as TGTGCCAGCAGCTTAGCGGGCGAAAATCAGCCCCAGCATTTT.

The V call is TRBV19, the J call TRBJ2-5; 8 nucleotides agree with TRBD2. The CDR3 is 16 residues long. From germline, CDR1 is LNHDA and CDR2 SQIVND (reference sequence). V was pared by 5 bases and J by 9 bases, with 17 bases of the junction left unmatched. CDR3 nucleotide sequence: TGTGCCAGTAGTCCCCGTACGGGGGGGACGCCGGGGGCCCAGTACTTC. This sequence encodes CASSPRTGGTPGAQYF.

The chain combines TRBV7-8 with TRBJ1-1, with D perhaps matching TRBD1 (5 bases). The CDR3 is 13 residues long. Deletions cut 6 bases from V and 6 bases from J, with 14 bases between. The germline gives CDR1 SGHVS, CDR2 FQNEAQ. CDR3 in amino acids: CASRGQEEAEAFF. In nucleotides, the CDR3 is TGTGCCAGCAGAGGACAAGAAGAGGCTGAAGCTTTCTTT. The full variable domain, completed using reference TRBV7-8 and TRBJ1-1, is GAGVSQSPRYKVAKRGQDVALRCDPISGHVSLFWYQQALGQGPEFLTYFQNEAQLDKSGLPSDRFFAERPEGSVSTLKIQRTQQEDSAVYLCASRGQEEAEAFFGQGTRLTVV.

The V and J genes are TRBV3-1 (or the pseudogene TRBV3-2) and TRBJ1-2, with unresolved D. Germline-derived CDR1 and CDR2 are LGHDT and YNNKEL (reference sequence). V lost 3 bases to trimming and J lost 6 bases, with 11 bases between them. The CDR3 is 13 residues long. Here the CDR3 DNA reads TGTGCCAGCAGCCACTCCGGCGGGAATGGCTACACCTTC. It is translated as CASSHSGGNGYTF.

This clone showed up just once. The chain recombines TRBV11-2 with TRBJ2-2; the D is unclear. CDR3 length: 13 amino acids. Germline lookup yields CDR1 SGHAT and CDR2 FQNNGV. Between the trimmed V and J ends, which lost 3 bases and 3 bases, there was a span of 5 bases. The CDR3 DNA follows: TGTGCCAGCAGCTTTGTCGACACCGGGGAGCTGTTTTTT. It codes for CASSFVDTGELFF.

The V call is TRBV28, the J call TRBJ1-2; TRBD1 is a possible D gene (5 bases). This CDR3 is built from 13 residues. Germline V gene lookup returns CDR1 MDHEN and CDR2 SYDVKM. V was clipped by 0 bases and J by 5 bases, with 7 bases between them. The CDR3 region has the DNA TGTGCCAGCAGTTTATGGGCAGGGTATGGCTACACCTTC. It encodes CASSLWAGYGYTF.